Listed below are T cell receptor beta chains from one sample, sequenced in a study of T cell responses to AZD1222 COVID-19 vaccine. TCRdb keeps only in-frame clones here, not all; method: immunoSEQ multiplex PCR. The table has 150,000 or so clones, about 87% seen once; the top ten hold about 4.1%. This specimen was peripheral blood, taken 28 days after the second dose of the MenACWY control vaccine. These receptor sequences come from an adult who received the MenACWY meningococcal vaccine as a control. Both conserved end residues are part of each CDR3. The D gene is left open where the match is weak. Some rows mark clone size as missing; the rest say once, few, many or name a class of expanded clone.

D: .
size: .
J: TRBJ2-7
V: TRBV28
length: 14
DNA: TGTGCCAGCAGTTTATGGGACAGATCCTACGAGCAGTACTTC
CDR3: CASSLWDRSYEQYF

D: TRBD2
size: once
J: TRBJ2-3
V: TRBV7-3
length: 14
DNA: TGTGCCAGCAGCTTAGCGGGAGCTGCTGATACGCAGTATTTT
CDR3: CASSLAGAADTQYF

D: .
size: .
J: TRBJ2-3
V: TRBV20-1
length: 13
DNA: TGCAGTGCTAGTCGGGGCCGGCTAGATACGCAGTATTTT
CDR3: CSASRGRLDTQYF

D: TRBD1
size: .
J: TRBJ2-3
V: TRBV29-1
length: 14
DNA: TGCAGCGTCGCGGGACAGGGGAACCCAGATACGCAGTATTTT
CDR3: CSVAGQGNPDTQYF

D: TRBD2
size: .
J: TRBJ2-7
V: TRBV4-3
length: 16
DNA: TGCGCCAGCAGCCAAGCCTTACTGGCGGGGGCCTACGAGCAGTACTTC
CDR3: CASSQALLAGAYEQYF

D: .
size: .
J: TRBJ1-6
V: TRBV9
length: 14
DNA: TGTGCCAGCAGCGTAAGTTCAAGTAATTCACCCCTCCACTTT
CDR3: CASSVSSSNSPLHF

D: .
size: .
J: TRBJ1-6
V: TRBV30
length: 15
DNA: TGTGCCTGGGCGTCCATGGTCGAGGGGTCTTCACCCCTCCACTTT
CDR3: CAWASMVEGSSPLHF

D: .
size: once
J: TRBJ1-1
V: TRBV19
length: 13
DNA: TGTGCCAGTAGTATTGTGAAGGACACTGAAGCTTTCTTT
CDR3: CASSIVKDTEAFF

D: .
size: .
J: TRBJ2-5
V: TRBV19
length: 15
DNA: TGTGCCAGTAGTCCTCCCGGGCCGTTAGAAGAGACCCAGTACTTC
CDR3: CASSPPGPLEETQYF

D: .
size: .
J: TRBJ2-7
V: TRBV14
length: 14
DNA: TGTGCCAGCAGCCATTCTCGGGGCTCCTACGAGCAGTACTTC
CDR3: CASSHSRGSYEQYF

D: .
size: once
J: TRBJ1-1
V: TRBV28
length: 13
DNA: TGTGCCAGCGGATCAAGGGAGAACACTGAAGCTTTCTTT
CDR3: CASGSRENTEAFF

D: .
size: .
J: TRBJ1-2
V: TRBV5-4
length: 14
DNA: TGTGCCAGCAACAACCAAGGGGGACCCTATGGCTACACCTTC
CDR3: CASNNQGGPYGYTF

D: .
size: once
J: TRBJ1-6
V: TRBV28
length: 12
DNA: TGTGCCAGCAGCCTCTTAAATTCACCCCTCCACTTT
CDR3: CASSLLNSPLHF

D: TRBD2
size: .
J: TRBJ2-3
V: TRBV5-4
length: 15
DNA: TGTGCCAGCAGCTTGGTCGCTAGCGGGGGAGATACGCAGTATTTT
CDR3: CASSLVASGGDTQYF

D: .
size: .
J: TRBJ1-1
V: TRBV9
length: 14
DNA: TGTGCCAGCAGCGTAGATTCGGTAGGGGGGCTAGCTTTCTTT
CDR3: CASSVDSVGGLAFF

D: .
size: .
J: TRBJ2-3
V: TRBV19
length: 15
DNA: TGTGCCAGTAGTACCCCACTGGGGAACACAGATACGCAGTATTTT
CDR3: CASSTPLGNTDTQYF

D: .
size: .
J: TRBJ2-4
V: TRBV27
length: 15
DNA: TGTGCCAGCAGTTTTCAATGGTTAGCCAAAAACATTCAGTACTTC
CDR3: CASSFQWLAKNIQYF

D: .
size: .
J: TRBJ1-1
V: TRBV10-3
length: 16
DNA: TGTGCCATCAGCTACCTTCCGGGGGGCGGAGGGGCTGAAGCTTTCTTT
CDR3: CAISYLPGGGGAEAFF

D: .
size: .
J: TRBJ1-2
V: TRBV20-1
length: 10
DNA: TGCAGTGCTAGAGCATCGGGCCACACCTTC
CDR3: CSARASGHTF

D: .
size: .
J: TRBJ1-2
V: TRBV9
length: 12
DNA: TGTGCCAGCAGCGGAAGGGGGTATGGCTACACCTTC
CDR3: CASSGRGYGYTF

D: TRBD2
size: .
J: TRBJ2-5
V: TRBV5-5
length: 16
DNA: TGTGCCAGCAGCCCTGGTAGCGGGAGGGCCGTAGAGACCCAGTACTTC
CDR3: CASSPGSGRAVETQYF

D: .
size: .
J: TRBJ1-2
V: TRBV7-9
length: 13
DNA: TGTGCCAGCAGTCTCACTACAGGGCCGGGCTACACCTTC
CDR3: CASSLTTGPGYTF

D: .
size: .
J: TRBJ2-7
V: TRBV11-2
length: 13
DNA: TGTGCCAGCAGCTTAGGACTCGCCTACGAGCAGTACTTC
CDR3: CASSLGLAYEQYF

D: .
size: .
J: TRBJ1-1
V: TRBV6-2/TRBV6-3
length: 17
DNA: TGTGCCAGCAGTTACTCGGTGGAGTCGTCCTTGAACACTGAAGCTTTCTTT
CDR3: CASSYSVESSLNTEAFF

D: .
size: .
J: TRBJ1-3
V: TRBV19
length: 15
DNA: TGTGCCAGCCGAGGGGTACCTTACTCTGGAAACACCATATATTTT
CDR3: CASRGVPYSGNTIYF

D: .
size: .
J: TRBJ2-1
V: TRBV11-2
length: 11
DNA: TGTGCCAGCAGCTTCGCAATTGAGCAGTTCTTC
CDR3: CASSFAIEQFF

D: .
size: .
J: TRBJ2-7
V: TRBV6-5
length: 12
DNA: TGTGCCAGCAGTCTTAGCCCTGACGAGCAGTACTTC
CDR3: CASSLSPDEQYF

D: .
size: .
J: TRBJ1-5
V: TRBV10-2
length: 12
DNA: TGCGCCAGCGGACACCCACATCAGCCCCAGCATTTT
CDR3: CASGHPHQPQHF

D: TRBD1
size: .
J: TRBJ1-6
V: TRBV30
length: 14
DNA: TGTGCCTGGATGACAGGGGGCGAGGTATCACCCCTCCACTTT
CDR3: CAWMTGGEVSPLHF

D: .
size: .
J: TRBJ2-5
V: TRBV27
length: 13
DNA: TGTGCCAGCAAATTAGCAGGTCAAGAGACCCAGTACTTC
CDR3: CASKLAGQETQYF

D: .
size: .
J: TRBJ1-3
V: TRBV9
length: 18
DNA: TGTGCCAGCTCACGAGGGGACCTCGTTACCGTTCAGGGAAACACCATATATTTT
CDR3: CASSRGDLVTVQGNTIYF

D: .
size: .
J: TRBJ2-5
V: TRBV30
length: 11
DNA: TGTGCCGGGGTTTATCTCGAGACCCAGTACTTC
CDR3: CAGVYLETQYF

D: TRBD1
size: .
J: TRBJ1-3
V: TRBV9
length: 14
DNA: TGTGCCAGCAGCGCCAAAACTTCGGGAGTGGGACAGAATTTT
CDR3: CASSAKTSGVGQNF

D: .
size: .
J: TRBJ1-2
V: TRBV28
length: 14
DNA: TGTGCCAGCGTCACTAGAGGGGGGTGGTCGGGCTACACCTTC
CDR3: CASVTRGGWSGYTF

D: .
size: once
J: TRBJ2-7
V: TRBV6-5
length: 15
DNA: TGTGCCAGCAGCCCGGAAGCGGACTCTTCCTACGAGCAGTACTTC
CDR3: CASSPEADSSYEQYF

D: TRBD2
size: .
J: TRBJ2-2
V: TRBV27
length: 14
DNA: TGTGCCAGCCAGTGGGGAGGGAGCTCCGGGGAGCTGTTTTTT
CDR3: CASQWGGSSGELFF

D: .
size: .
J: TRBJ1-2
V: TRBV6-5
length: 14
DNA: TGTGCCAGCAGTTACTCGAGAGGGTCTTATGGCTACACCTTC
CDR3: CASSYSRGSYGYTF

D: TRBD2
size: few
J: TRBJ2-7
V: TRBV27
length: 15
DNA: TGTGCCAGCAGTTTATATCGGGGGGGTACCTACGAGCAGTACTTC
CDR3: CASSLYRGGTYEQYF

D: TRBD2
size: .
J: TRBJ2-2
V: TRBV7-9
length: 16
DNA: TGTGCCAGCAGCTTACCTAGCGGGAGGTCCCCCGGGGAGCTGTTTTTT
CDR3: CASSLPSGRSPGELFF

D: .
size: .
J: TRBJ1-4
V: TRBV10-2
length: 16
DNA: TGCGCCAGCAGTGAGTCTCCGGGACCCCCAAATGAAAAACTGTTTTTT
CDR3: CASSESPGPPNEKLFF

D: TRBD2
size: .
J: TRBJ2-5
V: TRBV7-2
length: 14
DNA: TGTGCCAGCAGCTCCCTAGCGGGATTGGAGACCCAGTACTTC
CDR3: CASSSLAGLETQYF

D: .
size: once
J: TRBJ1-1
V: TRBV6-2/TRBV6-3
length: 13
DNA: TGTGCCAGCAGCCAGGGTTGGGGGGCTGAAGCTTTCTTT
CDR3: CASSQGWGAEAFF

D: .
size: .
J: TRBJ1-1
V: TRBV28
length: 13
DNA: TGTGCCAGCAGTGTGCCTTTACCCGTAGTAGCTTTCTTT
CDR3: CASSVPLPVVAFF

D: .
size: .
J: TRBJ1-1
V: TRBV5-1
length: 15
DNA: TGCGCCAGCAGCTTTACGGGGACCCCCAACACTGAAGCTTTCTTT
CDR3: CASSFTGTPNTEAFF

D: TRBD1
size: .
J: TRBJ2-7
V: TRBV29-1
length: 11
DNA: TGCAGCGCGTGGACAGGGCGTGAGCAGTACTTC
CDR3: CSAWTGREQYF

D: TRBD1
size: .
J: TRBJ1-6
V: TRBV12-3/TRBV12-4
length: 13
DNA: TGTGCCAGCACCCCGGACAGGAATTCACCCCTCCACTTT
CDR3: CASTPDRNSPLHF

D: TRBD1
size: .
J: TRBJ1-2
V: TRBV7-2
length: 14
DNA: TGTGCCAGCAGCCCCCAGGGGGCGAACTATGGCTACACCTTC
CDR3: CASSPQGANYGYTF